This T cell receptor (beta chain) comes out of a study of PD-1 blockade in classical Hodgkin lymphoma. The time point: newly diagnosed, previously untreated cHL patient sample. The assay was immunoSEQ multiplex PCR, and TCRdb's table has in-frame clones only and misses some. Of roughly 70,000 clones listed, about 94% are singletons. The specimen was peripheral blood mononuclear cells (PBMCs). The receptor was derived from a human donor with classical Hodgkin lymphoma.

CDR3 sequence reads: CASSFPTVPRGHHEQYF. As DNA, the CDR3 is TGTGCCAGCAGTTTTCCCACAGTGCCCAGGGGGCATCACGAGCAGTACTTC. V and J are TRBV28 and TRBJ2-7, with 8 bases fitting TRBD1. This CDR3 contains 17 residues. Looked up from germline, CDR1 is MDHEN and CDR2 is SYDVKM. J lost 5 bases, V lost 3 bases, and 15 bases had no gene match. Filled out from reference TRBV28 and TRBJ2-7, the complete variable domain reads DVKVTQSSRYLVKRTGEKVFLECVQDMDHENMFWYRQDPGLGLRLIYFSYDVKMKEKGDIPEGYSVSREKKERFSLILESASTNQTSMYLCASSFPTVPRGHHEQYFGPGTRLTVT.